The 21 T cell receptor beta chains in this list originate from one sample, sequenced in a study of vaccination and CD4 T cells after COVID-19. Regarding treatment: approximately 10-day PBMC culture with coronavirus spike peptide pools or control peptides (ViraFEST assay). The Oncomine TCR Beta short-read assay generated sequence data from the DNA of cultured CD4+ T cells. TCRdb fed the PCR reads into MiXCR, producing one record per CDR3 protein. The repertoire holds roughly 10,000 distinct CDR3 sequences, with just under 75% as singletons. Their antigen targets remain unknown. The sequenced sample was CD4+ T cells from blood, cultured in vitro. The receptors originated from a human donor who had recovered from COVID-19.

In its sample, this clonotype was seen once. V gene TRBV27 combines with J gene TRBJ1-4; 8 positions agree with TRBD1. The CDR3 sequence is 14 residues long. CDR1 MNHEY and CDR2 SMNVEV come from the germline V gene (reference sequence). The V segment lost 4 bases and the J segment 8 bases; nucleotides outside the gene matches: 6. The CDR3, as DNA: TGTGCCAGCAGTTATCAGGGGGCGGGGGAAAAACTGTTTTTT. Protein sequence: CASSYQGAGEKLFF.

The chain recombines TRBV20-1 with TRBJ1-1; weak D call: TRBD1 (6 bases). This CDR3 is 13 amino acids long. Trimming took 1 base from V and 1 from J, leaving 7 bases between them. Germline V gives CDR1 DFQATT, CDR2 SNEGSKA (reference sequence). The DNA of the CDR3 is TGCAGTGCTAGAGGGACAGCGAACACTGAAGCTTTCTTT. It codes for CSARGTANTEAFF.

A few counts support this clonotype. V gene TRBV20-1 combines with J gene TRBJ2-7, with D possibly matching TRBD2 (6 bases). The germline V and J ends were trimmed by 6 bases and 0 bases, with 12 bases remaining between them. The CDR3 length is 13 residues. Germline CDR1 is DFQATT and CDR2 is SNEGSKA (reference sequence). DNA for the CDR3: TGCAGTGCCAGACCCGGGAGCTCCTACGAGCAGTACTTC. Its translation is CSARPGSSYEQYF.

CDR3 in amino acids: CSVGASYGYTF. The CDR3 DNA is TGCAGTGTGGGCGCTAGCTATGGCTACACCTTC. The V and J genes are TRBV20-1 and TRBJ1-2, with D unresolved. There are 11 residues in the CDR3. Germline V lookup: CDR1 DFQATT, CDR2 SNEGSKA (reference sequence). V was trimmed by 7 bases and J by 4 bases, leaving 10 bases between them.

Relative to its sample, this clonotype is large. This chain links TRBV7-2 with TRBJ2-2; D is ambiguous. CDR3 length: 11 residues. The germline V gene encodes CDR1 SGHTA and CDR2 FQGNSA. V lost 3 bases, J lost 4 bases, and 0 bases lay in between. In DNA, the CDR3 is TGTGCCAGCAGCTTCACCGGGGAGCTGTTTTTT. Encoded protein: CASSFTGELFF.

The CDR3 loop is CASSLAGLDSPLHF. The CDR3 DNA follows: TGTGCCAGCAGCTTAGCGGGATTAGATTCACCCCTCCACTTT. The chain employs TRBV7-6 and TRBJ1-6; D is ambiguous. CDR3 size: 14 residues. Germline CDR1 and CDR2: SGHVS and FNYEAQ. Trimming left V 0 bases short and J 8 bases short, with 8 bases between. The whole variable domain, filled in from reference TRBV7-6 and TRBJ1-6, reads GAGVSQSPRYKVTKRGQDVALRCDPISGHVSLYWYRQALGQGPEFLTYFNYEAQQDKSGLPNDRFSAERPEGSISTLTIQRTEQRDSAMYRCASSLAGLDSPLHFGNGTRLTVT.

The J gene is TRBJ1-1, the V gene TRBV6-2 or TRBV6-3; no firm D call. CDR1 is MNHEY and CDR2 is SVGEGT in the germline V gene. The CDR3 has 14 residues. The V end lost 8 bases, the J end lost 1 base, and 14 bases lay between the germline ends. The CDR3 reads CASGGFRGNTEAFF. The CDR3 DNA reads TGTGCCAGCGGCGGCTTTCGTGGGAACACTGAAGCTTTCTTT.

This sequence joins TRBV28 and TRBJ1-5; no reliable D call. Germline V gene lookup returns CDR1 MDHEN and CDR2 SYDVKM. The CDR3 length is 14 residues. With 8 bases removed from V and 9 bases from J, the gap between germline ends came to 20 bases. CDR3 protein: CASDPRAAVPPQHF. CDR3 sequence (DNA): TGTGCCAGCGACCCCCGGGCCGCCGTACCGCCCCAGCATTTT.

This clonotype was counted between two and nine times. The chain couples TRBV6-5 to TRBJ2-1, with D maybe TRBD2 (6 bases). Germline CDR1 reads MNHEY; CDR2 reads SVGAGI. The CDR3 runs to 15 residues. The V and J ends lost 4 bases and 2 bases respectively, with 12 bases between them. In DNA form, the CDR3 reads TGTGCCAGCAGTTGGGGGAGGCCCCCCTACAATGAGCAGTTCTTC. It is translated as CASSWGRPPYNEQFF.

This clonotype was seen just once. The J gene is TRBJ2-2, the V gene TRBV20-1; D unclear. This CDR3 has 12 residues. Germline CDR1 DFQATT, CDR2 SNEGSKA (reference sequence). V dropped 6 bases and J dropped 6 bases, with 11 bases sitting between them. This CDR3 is CSARSAAGELFF. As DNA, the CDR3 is TGCAGTGCGCGATCGGCCGCCGGGGAGCTGTTTTTT.

The CDR3 protein is CASRDTGTSVYEQYF. CDR3 DNA sequence: TGTGCCAGCAGGGATACCGGGACTAGCGTCTACGAGCAGTACTTC. The J gene is TRBJ2-7, the V gene TRBV6-1; 10 positions agree with TRBD2. The V segment lost 6 bases and the J segment 3 bases; nucleotides outside the gene matches: 8. The CDR3 runs 15 residues. The germline V gene has CDR1 MNHNS and CDR2 SASEGT.

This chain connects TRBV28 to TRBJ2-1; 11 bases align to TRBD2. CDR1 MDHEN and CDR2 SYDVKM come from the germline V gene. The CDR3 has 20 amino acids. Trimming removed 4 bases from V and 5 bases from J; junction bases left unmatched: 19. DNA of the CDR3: TGTGCCAGCAGTTCATCCAACAATAGCGGGAGGGCCAATCTCGACAATGAGCAGTTCTTC. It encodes CASSSSNNSGRANLDNEQFF.

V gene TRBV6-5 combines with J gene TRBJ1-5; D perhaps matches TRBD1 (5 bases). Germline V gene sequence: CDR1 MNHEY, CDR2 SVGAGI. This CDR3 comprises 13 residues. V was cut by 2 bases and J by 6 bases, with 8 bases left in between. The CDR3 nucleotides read TGTGCCAGCAGTTACGTGGGGGGTCAGCCCCAGCATTTT. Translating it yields CASSYVGGQPQHF.

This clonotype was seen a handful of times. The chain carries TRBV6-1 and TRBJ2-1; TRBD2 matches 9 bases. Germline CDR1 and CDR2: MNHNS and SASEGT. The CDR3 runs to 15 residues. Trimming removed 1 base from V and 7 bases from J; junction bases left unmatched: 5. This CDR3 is CASSEGIAGVNEQFF. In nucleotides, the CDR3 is TGTGCCAGCAGTGAAGGGATAGCGGGAGTAAATGAGCAGTTCTTC.

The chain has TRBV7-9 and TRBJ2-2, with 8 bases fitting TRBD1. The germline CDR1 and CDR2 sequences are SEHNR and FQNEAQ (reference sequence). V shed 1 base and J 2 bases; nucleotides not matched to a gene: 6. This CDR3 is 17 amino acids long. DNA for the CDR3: TGTGCCAGCAGCTTAGACGGCAGGGGGCGAAACACCGGGGAGCTGTTTTTT. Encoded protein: CASSLDGRGRNTGELFF.

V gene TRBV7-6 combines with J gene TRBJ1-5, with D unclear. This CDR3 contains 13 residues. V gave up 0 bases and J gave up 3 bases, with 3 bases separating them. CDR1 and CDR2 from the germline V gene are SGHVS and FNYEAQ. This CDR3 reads CASSLAINQPQHF. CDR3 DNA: TGTGCCAGCAGCTTAGCCATCAATCAGCCCCAGCATTTT.

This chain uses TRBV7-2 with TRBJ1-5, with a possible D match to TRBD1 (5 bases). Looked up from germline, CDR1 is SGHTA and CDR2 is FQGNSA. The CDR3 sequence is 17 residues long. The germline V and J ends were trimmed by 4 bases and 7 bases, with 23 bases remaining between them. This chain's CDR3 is CASSSDLGPGWGQPQHF. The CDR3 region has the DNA TGTGCCAGCAGCTCCGACTTGGGCCCAGGGTGGGGACAGCCCCAGCATTTT.

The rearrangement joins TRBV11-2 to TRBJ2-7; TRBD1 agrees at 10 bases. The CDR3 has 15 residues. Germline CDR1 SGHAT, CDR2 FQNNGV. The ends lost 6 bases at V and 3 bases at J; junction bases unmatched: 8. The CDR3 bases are TGTGCCAGCAGGCATAACCGGGACAGGGGCTACGAGCAGTACTTC. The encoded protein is CASRHNRDRGYEQYF. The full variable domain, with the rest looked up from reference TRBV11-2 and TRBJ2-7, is EAGVAQSPRYKIIEKRQSVAFWCNPISGHATLYWYQQILGQGPKLLIQFQNNGVVDDSQLPKDRFSAERLKGVDSTLKIQPAKLEDSAVYLCASRHNRDRGYEQYFGPGTRLTVT.

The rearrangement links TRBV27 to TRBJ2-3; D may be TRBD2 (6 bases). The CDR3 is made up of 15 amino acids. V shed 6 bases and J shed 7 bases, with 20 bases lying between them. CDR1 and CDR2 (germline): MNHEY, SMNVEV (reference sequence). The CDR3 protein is CASSQRGSVPHTQYF. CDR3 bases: TGTGCCAGCAGCCAACGGGGGAGCGTCCCACATACGCAGTATTTT.

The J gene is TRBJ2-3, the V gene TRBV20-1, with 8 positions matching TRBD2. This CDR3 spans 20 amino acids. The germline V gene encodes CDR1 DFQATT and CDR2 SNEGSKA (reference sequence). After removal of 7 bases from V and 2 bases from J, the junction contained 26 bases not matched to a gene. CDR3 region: CSVRPRVGRAWGRLTDTQYF. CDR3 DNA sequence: TGCAGTGTGAGACCCCGGGTCGGGAGGGCCTGGGGCCGTCTCACAGATACGCAGTATTTT.

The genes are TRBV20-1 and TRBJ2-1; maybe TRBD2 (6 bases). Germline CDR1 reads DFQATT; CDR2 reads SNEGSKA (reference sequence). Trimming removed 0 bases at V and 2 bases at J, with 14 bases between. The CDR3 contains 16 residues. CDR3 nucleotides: TGCAGTGCTAGAGATCTTGGGGGAGGAACCTACAATGAGCAGTTCTTC. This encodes CSARDLGGGTYNEQFF.